This section outlines one T cell receptor beta chain sequence together with its context. A single count supports this clonotype. Its target antigen remains unknown. One base away there is no much larger clone; base qualities are not given. One read amounts to weak evidence. PBMCs were isolated by Ficoll-Paque density gradient centrifugation. The CDR3 spans 15 residues, from the cysteine through the phenylalanine. CDR3 DNA only is kept here, 45 bases in frame from base 1. CDR1 and CDR2 are drawn from the germline V gene: SGHAT, FQNNGV. Trimming accounts for 2 bases at V and 7 bases at J, while the number of junction bases matched to no gene is 5. This sample was taken from a study of T-cell memory formation after mild COVID-19 (TCRdb year 2021). Background for the entire study: TCR sequence clusters from the two donors were found to be largely donor specific. Longitudinal TCRalpha and TCRbeta repertoire sequencing tracked T-cell clones expanding and contracting after mild COVID-19 in a couple of donors. The cohort was made up of two young adult volunteers, one female and one male, who were previously healthy. Overall results and qualifications from the work: Clones contracting from day 15 to 85 had balanced CD4/CD8 phenotypes, while a second wave expanding from day 15 to 37 was biased towards CD4+. Only two mild cases were covered by the study, and larger cohorts that include severe cases with pre-infection samples were considered necessary. Some responding clones were found in pre-infection memory, which suggests that pre-existing cross-reactive memory T cells took part in the SARS-CoV-2 response. SARS-CoV-2 specificity was not confirmed for the second-wave clones peaking on day 37. Contracting CD4+ clones were found mainly in CM and EM memory subsets, while CD8+ clones were enriched in EMRA.

The reads were generated on an Illumina NovaSeq 6000. TCRalpha and TCRbeta cDNA libraries were built by 5'RACE with constant-segment primers, adding sample barcodes and unique molecular identifiers. RNA was extracted from every sample with Trizol reagent. Libraries were amplified in two PCR steps, with a second sample barcode and Illumina TruSeq adapters added in the second step. Libraries were sequenced on an Illumina NovaSeq with 2 x 150 bp paired-end reads. The authors processed their data as follows. Reads were demultiplexed and collapsed into UMI-guided consensus sequences with migec v1.2.7. Using mixcr v2.1.11, UMI consensuses were aligned to TRA and TRB V and J templates and then assembled into clonotypes. A clonotype was counted as expanded or contracted only if both edgeR and NoisET called the change significant, with noise models trained on biological replicates. For edgeR calls, a false discovery rate-adjusted p below 0.01 and a log2 fold-change threshold of 1 were applied. As an exploratory analysis of dynamics, max-normalized trajectories of the 1000 most abundant clonotypes were examined by PCA with hierarchical clustering. Separately sequenced CD4+ and CD8+ repertoires were used to assign a CD4 or CD8 phenotype to each responding clone. The public reads were quality trimmed at Q25 with fastp and then assembled into clones with MiXCR by TCRdb, keeping productive beta chains. All rows with the same CDR3 protein become a single entry with the most common DNA and genes. The V and J calls come from TCRdb's annotation, not from the publication. This sample lists about half a million distinct CDR3 sequences; over 15% were detected once. The ten largest make up about 12% of the sample.

The chain couples TRBV11-2 to TRBJ2-1; TRBD2 agrees with 10 junctional bases. The sequence was obtained from an adult woman who had mild COVID-19 (a few samples of this study predate the infection). The sample titles of this study are shuffled in the database, so cell type and time point are left out; the donor was told from shared clones. The sequenced sample was PBMCs or a T cell subset sorted from them (not recorded which). The CDR3 protein is CASSLFSGGLNEQFF. The nucleotide sequence reads TGTGCCAGCAGCTTATTTAGCGGGGGGCTTAATGAGCAGTTCTTC.